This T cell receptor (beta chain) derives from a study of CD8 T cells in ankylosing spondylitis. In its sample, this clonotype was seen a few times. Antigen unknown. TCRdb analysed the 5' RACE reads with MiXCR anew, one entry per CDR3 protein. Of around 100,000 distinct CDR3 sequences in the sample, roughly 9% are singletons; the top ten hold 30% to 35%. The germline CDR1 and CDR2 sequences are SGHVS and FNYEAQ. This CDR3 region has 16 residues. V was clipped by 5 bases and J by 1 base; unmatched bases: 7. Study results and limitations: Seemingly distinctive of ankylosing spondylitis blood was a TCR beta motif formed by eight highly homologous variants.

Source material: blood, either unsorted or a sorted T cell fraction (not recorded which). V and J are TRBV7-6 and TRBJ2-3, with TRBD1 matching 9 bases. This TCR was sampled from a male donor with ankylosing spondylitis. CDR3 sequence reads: CASSLEDRGGTDTQYF. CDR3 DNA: TGTGCCAGCAGCCTCGAGGACAGGGGAGGCACAGATACGCAGTATTTT. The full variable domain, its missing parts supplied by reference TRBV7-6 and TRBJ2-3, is GAGVSQSPRYKVTKRGQDVALRCDPISGHVSLYWYRQALGQGPEFLTYFNYEAQQDKSGLPNDRFSAERPEGSISTLTIQRTEQRDSAMYRCASSLEDRGGTDTQYFGPGTRLTVL.